These 23 T cell receptor beta chains originate from one sample sequenced in a study of T cells in Graves' hyperthyroidism and ophthalmopathy. What was amplified from RNA transcripts were TCR beta CDR3 regions. The HTBI primer set served for first-round RT-PCR of the TCR CDR3. Via MiXCR, TCRdb re-called the multiplex PCR reads, giving one row per CDR3 protein. Among around 660,000 distinct CDR3 sequences listed, about 45% were seen once. Specimen: peripheral blood or thyroid tissue (not recorded which). Receptors originate from an adult man with Graves' disease, either hyperthyroidism or ophthalmopathy (not recorded which).

This clonotype was recorded many times. The CDR3 here is CASSDSHSGNTIYF. As DNA, the CDR3 is TGTGCCAGCAGTGATTCCCACTCTGGAAACACCATATATTTT. The J gene is TRBJ1-3, the V gene TRBV2; D gene ambiguous. There are 14 residues in the CDR3. Trimming removed 3 bases at V and 0 bases at J, with 6 bases between. The V gene's germline CDR1 is SNHLY and CDR2 FYNNEI.

There are a few counts of this clonotype. The genes are TRBV24-1 and TRBJ2-2; D may be TRBD1 (6 bases). V lost 3 bases, J lost 8 bases, and 9 bases lay in between. The CDR3 loop spans 13 amino acids. Germline V lookup: CDR1 KGHDR, CDR2 SFDVKD. CDR3 amino acids: CATSDPGTGELFF. In nucleotides, the CDR3 is TGTGCCACCAGTGATCCCGGGACAGGGGAGCTGTTTTTT.

This clonotype came up a few times. The chain employs TRBV14 and TRBJ1-2, with a tentative D call TRBD1 (5 bases). Between the trimmed V and J ends, which lost 4 bases and 3 bases, there was a span of 15 bases. The germline CDR1 and CDR2 sequences are SGHDN and FVKESK. This CDR3 contains 15 residues. The CDR3 DNA reads TGTGCCAGCAGCCTATACGGGGCCGAGGACTATGGCTACACCTTC. It encodes CASSLYGAEDYGYTF.

This clonotype was observed many times. The V gene is TRBV7-2, the J gene TRBJ1-2, with no clear D. V lost 5 bases to trimming and J lost 8 bases, with 15 bases between them. The germline CDR1 and CDR2 sequences are SGHTA and FQGNSA. The CDR3 extends over 13 amino acids. CDR3 DNA: TGTGCCAGCAGCACCTACACCGACGAGGGCTACACCTTC. Protein sequence: CASSTYTDEGYTF.

This clonotype was observed many times. This chain links TRBV19 with TRBJ2-6; D possibly corresponds to TRBD1 (6 bases). In germline, CDR1 is LNHDA, CDR2 SQIVND (reference sequence). CDR3 length equals 15 residues. Trimming stripped 7 bases from V and 4 bases from J, with 14 bases between. The CDR3 spells CASTNRDLGANVLTF. CDR3 DNA: TGTGCCAGTACCAACAGGGATTTAGGGGCCAACGTCCTGACTTTC.

V gene TRBV29-1 combines with J gene TRBJ2-2; TRBD2 matches at 9 bases. Looked up from germline, CDR1 is SQVTM and CDR2 is ANQGSEA. The V and J ends lost 6 bases and 4 bases, in that order; junction bases with no gene match: 3. The CDR3 extends over 13 amino acids. DNA of the CDR3: TGCAGCGTGATTAGCGGGAGCACCGGGGAGCTGTTTTTT. This sequence encodes CSVISGSTGELFF.

This sequence joins TRBV7-2 and TRBJ1-4; 9 bases fit TRBD1. The ends lost 3 bases at V and 8 bases at J; junction bases unmatched: 4. CDR1 and CDR2 (germline): SGHTA, FQGNSA. The CDR3 consists of 14 residues. DNA for the CDR3: TGTGCCAGCAGCTTTAACAGGGGGCACGAAAAACTGTTTTTT. Translated: CASSFNRGHEKLFF.

The chain employs TRBV19 and TRBJ2-2, with 10 bases fitting TRBD1. After removal of 7 bases from V and 6 bases from J, the junction contained 2 bases not matched to a gene. The CDR3 is made up of 13 amino acids. Germline CDR1 LNHDA, CDR2 SQIVND (reference sequence). DNA of the CDR3: TGTGCCAGTAAGACAGGGGGCCCCGGGGAGCTGTTTTTT. This sequence encodes CASKTGGPGELFF.

This clonotype was counted between two and nine times. A read error may account for a junction end that differs from germline. The chain uses TRBV10-2 and TRBJ2-7, with 7 bases identical to TRBD1. Germline V gene sequence: CDR1 WSHSY, CDR2 SAAADI. The CDR3 is 15 amino acids. This CDR3 is CASSSTGDPNYEQYF. Here the CDR3 DNA reads TGTGCCAGCAGCAGCACAGGGGACCCGAACTACGAGCAGTACTTC.

J is TRBJ1-2 and V is TRBV7-3, with D hard to call. The V gene's germline CDR1 is SGHTA and CDR2 FQGTGA. Trimming removed 8 bases from V and 0 bases from J, with 13 bases in between. The CDR3 is 14 amino acids. The CDR3: CASSKTDANYGYTF. For the CDR3, the DNA is TGTGCCAGCTCTAAAACAGACGCTAACTATGGCTACACCTTC.

V usage is TRBV10-3 and J usage is TRBJ1-6; D possibly corresponds to TRBD1 (5 bases). Germline values: CDR1 ENHRY, CDR2 SYGVKD. V shed 6 bases and J shed 7 bases, with 16 bases lying between them. This CDR3 is 15 amino acids long. This chain's CDR3 is CAISEGRTPNSPLHF. CDR3 coding DNA: TGTGCCATCAGCGAGGGACGGACCCCAAATTCACCCCTCCACTTT.

This clonotype has just a few counts. This chain uses TRBV12-3 or TRBV12-4 with TRBJ1-4; 9 bases fit TRBD1. V gave up 6 bases and J gave up 5 bases; unmatched junction bases: 4. This CDR3 has 14 amino acids. In DNA, the CDR3 is TGTGCCAGCAGAGTGACAGGGGGGAATGAAAAACTGTTTTTT. As protein: CASRVTGGNEKLFF.

The chain employs TRBV24-1 and TRBJ2-2, with D perhaps TRBD2 (5 bases). CDR3 length: 17 residues. V lost 5 bases, J lost 5 bases, and 20 bases lay in between. The V gene's germline CDR1 is KGHDR and CDR2 SFDVKD. CDR3 coding DNA: TGTGCCACCAGTGCCCTGGGGTTCGGGAAAGGGACCGGGGAGCTGTTTTTT. This sequence encodes CATSALGFGKGTGELFF.

This clonotype was counted a few times. J is TRBJ1-6 and V is TRBV9; no reliable D call. This CDR3 is built from 17 residues. The germline V and J ends were trimmed by 2 bases and 0 bases, with 12 bases remaining between them. Germline V gene sequence: CDR1 SGDLS, CDR2 YYNGEE. CDR3 sequence reads: CASSVRHESSYNSPLHF. The CDR3 DNA is TGTGCCAGCAGCGTCCGACATGAAAGCTCCTATAATTCACCCCTCCACTTT.

This clonotype showed up just once. The V and J genes are TRBV20-1 and TRBJ2-7, with D maybe TRBD2 (6 bases). Trimming stripped 6 bases from V and 5 bases from J, with 20 bases between. Germline V gene data show CDR1 as DFQATT and CDR2 as SNEGSKA (reference sequence). CDR3 length equals 14 residues. The CDR3: CSALVPGRRNEQYF. The DNA of the CDR3 is TGCAGTGCCCTGGTCCCCGGGAGACGGAACGAGCAGTACTTC.

At least ten counts were recorded for this clonotype. The chain employs TRBV11-2 and TRBJ2-5; the D is unclear. V gave up 5 bases and J gave up 1 base, with 11 bases separating them. CDR1 and CDR2 from the germline V gene are SGHAT and FQNNGV. CDR3 size: 14 residues. In DNA form, the CDR3 reads TGTGCCAGCAGCGCAGCCCGATCCCAAGAGACCCAGTACTTC. It translates to CASSAARSQETQYF.

This clonotype was found a few times. CDR3 amino acids: CASSSGAPGRTEAFF. CDR3 bases: TGTGCCAGCAGCTCCGGGGCTCCTGGCCGCACTGAAGCTTTCTTT. V usage is TRBV11-3 and J usage is TRBJ1-1; D might be TRBD1 (5 bases). CDR1 and CDR2 (germline): SGHNT, YENEEA. The CDR3 spans 15 residues. V shed 4 bases and J shed 4 bases, with 16 bases lying between them. The full variable domain, rest sourced from reference TRBV11-3 and TRBJ1-1, is EAGVVQSPRYKIIEKKQPVAFWCNPISGHNTLYWYLQNLGQGPELLIRYENEEAVDDSQLPKDRFSAERLKGVDSTLKIQPAELGDSAVYLCASSSGAPGRTEAFFGQGTRLTVV.

This clonotype was found many times. The V gene is TRBV7-2, the J gene TRBJ2-7, with a possible D match to TRBD2 (5 bases). Germline V gives CDR1 SGHTA, CDR2 FQGNSA. With 4 bases removed from V and 6 bases from J, the gap between germline ends came to 10 bases. This CDR3 comprises 12 residues. In nucleotides, the CDR3 is TGTGCCAGCAGCTCGGGGAGCCTCGAGCAGTACTTC. Translation: CASSSGSLEQYF. Full variable domain (rest looked up from reference TRBV7-2 and TRBJ2-7): GAGVSQSPSNKVTEKGKDVELRCDPISGHTALYWYRQSLGQGLEFLIYFQGNSAPDKSGLPSDRFSAERTGGSVSTLTIQRTQQEDSAVYLCASSSGSLEQYFGPGTRLTVT.

This clonotype was seen a few times. One end of the junction does not line up with germline, which may come from a read error. The chain carries TRBV2 and TRBJ1-2, with TRBD1 identical over 8 bases. The germline V gene encodes CDR1 SNHLY and CDR2 FYNNEI. The CDR3 is made up of 11 amino acids. The CDR3: CTSRDRPGYTF. CDR3 nucleotide sequence: TGTACCAGCAGGGACAGGCCTGGCTACACCTTC.

CDR3 amino acids: CASSPPTGYYGYTF. The CDR3 DNA is TGTGCCAGCAGCCCCCCGACAGGGTACTATGGCTACACCTTC. V is TRBV7-9 and J is TRBJ1-2, with 7 bases identical to TRBD1. Unmatched junction bases numbered 6, after V lost 5 bases and J lost 3 bases. The CDR3 has 14 amino acids. CDR1 and CDR2 from the germline V gene are SEHNR and FQNEAQ (reference sequence).

This sequence joins TRBV29-1 and TRBJ2-7; 9 bases agree with TRBD2. Looked up from germline, CDR1 is SQVTM and CDR2 is ANQGSEA. Trimming cost V 6 bases and J 1 base; bases outside gene matches: 4. CDR3 length: 13 amino acids. The chain's CDR3 is CSVRLAVSYEQYF. The CDR3, as DNA: TGCAGCGTGCGACTAGCGGTTTCCTACGAGCAGTACTTC.

This clonotype was observed at least ten times. The chain links TRBV29-1 to TRBJ2-7, with 9 bases aligning to TRBD1. The CDR3 consists of 15 residues. Germline CDR1 SQVTM, CDR2 ANQGSEA. V dropped 2 bases and J dropped 3; count of bases not matched to a gene: 8. CDR3 in amino acids: CSVETGTGINYEQYF. The CDR3 nucleotides are TGCAGCGTTGAAACCGGGACAGGGATCAACTACGAGCAGTACTTC.

The chain recombines TRBV19 with TRBJ1-2; 7 bases map to TRBD1. The CDR3 is made up of 12 amino acids. J lost 8 bases, V lost 7 bases, and 7 bases had no gene match. CDR1 is LNHDA, CDR2 SQIVND, per germline (reference sequence). The CDR3 DNA sequence: TGTGCCAGTAAGGAGGGGGCGAAAGGCTACACCTTC. The encoded protein is CASKEGAKGYTF.